These 14 T cell receptor beta chains originate from one sample sequenced in a study of blood T cells in healthy people across ages. PCR was performed a second time for about 7 to 12 cycles using a sample-barcoded 5' primer and a J-beta primer mix. One entry per CDR3 protein, called by TCRdb with MiXCR from the 5' RACE reads. The sample holds under 1,000,000 distinct CDR3 sequences, about 47% seen once. Sequencing was done on a sample of blood. Source of these receptors: a man older than 75 in good health.

The chain combines TRBV28 with TRBJ2-3, with D tentatively TRBD2 (5 bases). V lost 5 bases and J lost 5, with 17 bases in between. The CDR3 sequence is 15 residues long. The germline gives CDR1 MDHEN, CDR2 SYDVKM. CDR3: CASSAPGTNVDTQYF. The CDR3 bases are TGTGCCAGCAGTGCCCCGGGAACAAATGTAGATACGCAGTATTTT.

In this sample, this clonotype turned up a few times. The V and J genes are TRBV7-9 and TRBJ2-1, with a possible D match to TRBD2 (6 bases). V lost 3 bases to trimming and J lost 9 bases, with 15 bases between them. The CDR3 runs 14 residues. Per germline, CDR1 SEHNR and CDR2 FQNEAQ (reference sequence). In DNA form, the CDR3 reads TGTGCCAGCAGCTTGACGACTAGTCTCGGTGAGCAGTTCTTC. Its translation is CASSLTTSLGEQFF.

The chain uses TRBV30 and TRBJ1-3; possible D gene TRBD1, 5 bases. This CDR3 spans 15 amino acids. The germline V and J ends were trimmed by 2 bases and 3 bases, with 14 bases remaining between them. Germline CDR1 and CDR2: GTSNPN and SVGIG (reference sequence). The CDR3 loop is CAWSPGGNHGNTIYF. The CDR3 region has the DNA TGTGCCTGGAGTCCCGGGGGAAATCATGGAAACACCATATATTTT.

Notes on this clonotype: A much larger clonotype is one base distant, so this may be a read error. The rearrangement links TRBV11-3 to TRBJ2-7; D remains ambiguous. Germline V gene data show CDR1 as SGHNT and CDR2 as YENEEA. The CDR3 contains 12 residues. The CDR3 nucleotides read TGTTCCAGCAGCTTAGACACCTACGAGCAGTACTTC. It codes for CSSSLDTYEQYF.

This clonotype came up a few times. The rearrangement links TRBV2 to TRBJ2-1; 8 bases align to TRBD1. Losses at the gene ends were 9 bases for V and 6 bases for J; bases not matched to a gene: 7. This CDR3 spans 13 amino acids. Per germline, CDR1 SNHLY and CDR2 FYNNEI. The CDR3 DNA follows: TGTGCCAGTAGACAGGGGATTGGCAATGAGCAGTTCTTC. Residues: CASRQGIGNEQFF.

This clonotype appeared a few times. V gene TRBV29-1 combines with J gene TRBJ1-1, with no clear D. This CDR3 has 13 residues. Germline loops: CDR1 SQVTM, CDR2 ANQGSEA. V lost 4 bases and J 6 bases, leaving 15 bases between the germline ends. CDR3 nucleotides: TGCAGCGTTGTGGATGGGTCTGGGTCTGAAGCTTTCTTT. Encoded protein: CSVVDGSGSEAFF.

This chain joins TRBV7-2 and TRBJ2-1, with D possibly matching TRBD2 (5 bases). The CDR3 length is 14 residues. V lost 0 bases and J 15 bases, leaving 18 bases between the germline ends. CDR1 and CDR2 from the germline V gene are SGHTA and FQGNSA. DNA of the CDR3: TGTGCCAGCAGCTTAGCAATTGAGGGCCAGAGGGCGTTCTTC. Protein product: CASSLAIEGQRAFF.

The chain couples TRBV7-3 to TRBJ2-7; D is ambiguous. The CDR3 covers 16 residues. Trimming stripped 0 bases from V and 7 bases from J, with 19 bases between. Germline V lookup: CDR1 SGHTA, CDR2 FQGTGA. CDR3 amino acids: CASSLTLGPPNNEQYF. The CDR3 nucleotides read TGTGCCAGCAGCTTAACCCTAGGCCCACCTAACAATGAGCAGTACTTC.

The genes are TRBV9 and TRBJ1-6; 8 positions agree with TRBD1. The CDR3 consists of 17 residues. V lost 3 bases to trimming and J lost 8 bases; unmatched junction nucleotides: 13. Per the germline V gene, CDR1 is SGDLS and CDR2 is YYNGEE. DNA of the CDR3: TGTGCCAGCAGCGCAGGACTCCGACAGGGGTTTGATTCACCCCTCCACTTT. Its translation: CASSAGLRQGFDSPLHF.

The chain combines TRBV12-3 or TRBV12-4 with TRBJ1-1, with TRBD1 identical over 8 bases. The CDR3 covers 13 residues. V lost 7 bases and J lost 6; bases outside the gene matches: 7. The CDR3 is CASTLTGGAEAFF. CDR3 DNA: TGTGCCAGCACTCTTACAGGGGGTGCTGAAGCTTTCTTT.

This clonotype was found many times. The CDR3 region has the DNA TGTGCCAGCAGCTTAAATTCCGGGACTAGCGGGAGTAATGAGCAGTTCTTC. It translates to CASSLNSGTSGSNEQFF. V usage is TRBV12-3 or TRBV12-4 and J usage is TRBJ2-1, with 14 bases that match TRBD2. The CDR3 sequence is 17 residues long. With 6 bases clipped from V and 7 bases from J, the junction kept 11 bases outside the gene matches.

The chain is built from TRBV9 and TRBJ2-1; 11 nucleotides align to TRBD2. With 1 base clipped from V and 7 bases from J, the junction kept 7 bases outside the gene matches. Germline CDR1 and CDR2: SGDLS and YYNGEE. The CDR3 extends over 16 amino acids. The CDR3 protein is CASSVPTSGSKNEQFF. Here the CDR3 DNA reads TGTGCCAGCAGCGTACCTACTAGCGGGAGTAAAAATGAGCAGTTCTTC.

The CDR3 nucleotides are TGTGCCACGGGACAGGAATTCGAGCAGTACTTC. Translated: CATGQEFEQYF. The rearrangement uses TRBV10-3 and TRBJ2-5, with 8 bases lining up with TRBD1. The closer fit of TRBJ2-7 to the DNA end suggests the J call may be wrong. Germline V gene data show CDR1 as ENHRY and CDR2 as SYGVKD. The CDR3 spans 11 residues.

The chain combines TRBV2 with TRBJ2-1, with 8 bases that match TRBD1. Trimming cost V 7 bases and J 3 bases; bases outside gene matches: 8. The V gene's germline CDR1 is SNHLY and CDR2 FYNNEI. CDR3 length: 15 amino acids. This chain's CDR3 is CASTTTGVFYNEQFF. The CDR3 DNA is TGTGCCAGCACCACGACAGGGGTCTTCTACAATGAGCAGTTCTTC.